This T cell receptor beta chain was documented in a study of T cell responses to AZD1222 COVID-19 vaccine. The CDR3 covers 16 residues. V gave up 0 bases and J gave up 0 bases, with 10 bases separating them. Germline loops: CDR1 SGHRS, CDR2 YFSETQ. Profiled with immunoSEQ multiplex PCR; TCRdb holds only in-frame clones, not every one. The sample includes about 160,000 clones, under 95% of them seen just once. The material was peripheral blood, obtained on day 0 of MenACWY control vaccination. This TCR was recovered from an adult in good health. The V call is TRBV5-1, the J call TRBJ2-1, with no clear D. CDR3 in DNA: TGCGCCAGCAGCTTGGAAGGTTTTACCTCCTACAATGAGCAGTTCTTC. Its translation: CASSLEGFTSYNEQFF.